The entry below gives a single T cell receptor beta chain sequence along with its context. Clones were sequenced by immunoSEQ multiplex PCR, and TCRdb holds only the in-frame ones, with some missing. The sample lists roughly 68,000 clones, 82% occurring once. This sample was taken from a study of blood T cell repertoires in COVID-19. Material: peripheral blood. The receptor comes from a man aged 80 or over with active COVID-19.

CDR3 amino acids: CASSHGGHTGELFF. The CDR3 coding sequence is TGTGCCAGCAGCCACGGGGGGCACACCGGGGAGCTGTTTTTT. The chain has TRBV3-1 (or the pseudogene TRBV3-2) and TRBJ2-2; D is perhaps TRBD2 (7 bases). The CDR3 is made up of 14 amino acids. The V end lost 3 bases, the J end lost 3 bases, and 8 bases lay between the germline ends. CDR1 and CDR2 from the germline V gene are LGHDT and YNNKEL (reference sequence).